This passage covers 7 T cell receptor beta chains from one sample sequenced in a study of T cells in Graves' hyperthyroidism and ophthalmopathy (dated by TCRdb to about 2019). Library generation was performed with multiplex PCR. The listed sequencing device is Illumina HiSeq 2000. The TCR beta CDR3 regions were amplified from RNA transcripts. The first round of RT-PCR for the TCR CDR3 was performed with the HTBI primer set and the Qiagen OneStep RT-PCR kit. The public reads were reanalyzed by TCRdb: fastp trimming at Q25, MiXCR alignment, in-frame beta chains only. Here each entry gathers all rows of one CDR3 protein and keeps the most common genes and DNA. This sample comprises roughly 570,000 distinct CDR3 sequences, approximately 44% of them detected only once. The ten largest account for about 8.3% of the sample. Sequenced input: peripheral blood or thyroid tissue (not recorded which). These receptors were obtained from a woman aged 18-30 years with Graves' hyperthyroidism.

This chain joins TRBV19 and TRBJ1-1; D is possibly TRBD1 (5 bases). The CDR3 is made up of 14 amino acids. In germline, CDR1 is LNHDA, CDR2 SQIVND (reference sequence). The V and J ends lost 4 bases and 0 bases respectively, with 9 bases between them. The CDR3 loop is CASSKTEMNTEAFF. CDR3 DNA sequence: TGTGCCAGTAGTAAGACAGAAATGAACACTGAAGCTTTCTTT. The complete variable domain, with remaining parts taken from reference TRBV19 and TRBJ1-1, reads DGGITQSPKYLFRKEGQNVTLSCEQNLNHDAMYWYRQDPGQGLRLIYYSQIVNDFQKGDIAEGYSVSREKKESFPLTVTSAQKNPTAFYLCASSKTEMNTEAFFGQGTRLTVV.

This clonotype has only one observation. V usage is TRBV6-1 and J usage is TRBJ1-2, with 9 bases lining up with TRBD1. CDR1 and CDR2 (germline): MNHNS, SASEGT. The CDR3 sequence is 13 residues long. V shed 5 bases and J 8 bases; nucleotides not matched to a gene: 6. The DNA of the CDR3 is TGTGCCAGCAGTCTTCCACAGGGGGCAGGCTACACCTTC. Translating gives CASSLPQGAGYTF.

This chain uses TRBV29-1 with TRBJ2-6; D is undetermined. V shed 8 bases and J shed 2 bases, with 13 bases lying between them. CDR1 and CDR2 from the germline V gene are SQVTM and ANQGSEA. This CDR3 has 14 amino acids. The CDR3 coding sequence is TGCAGCAGTTTAGCTTCCCCTGGGGCCAACGTCCTGACTTTC. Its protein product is CSSLASPGANVLTF.

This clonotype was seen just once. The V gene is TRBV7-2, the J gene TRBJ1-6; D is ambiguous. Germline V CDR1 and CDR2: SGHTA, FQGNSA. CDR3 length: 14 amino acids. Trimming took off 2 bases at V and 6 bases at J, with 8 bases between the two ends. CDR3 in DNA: TGTGCCAGCAGCTTATTCAGCTTTAATTCACCCCTCCACTTT. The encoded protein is CASSLFSFNSPLHF.

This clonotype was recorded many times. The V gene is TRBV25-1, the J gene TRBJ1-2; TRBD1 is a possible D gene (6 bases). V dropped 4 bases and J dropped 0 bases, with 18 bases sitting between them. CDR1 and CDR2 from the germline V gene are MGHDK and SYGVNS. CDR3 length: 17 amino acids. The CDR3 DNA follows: TGTGCCAGCAGTGCCTATACCGGGACACAAGCTAACTATGGCTACACCTTC. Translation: CASSAYTGTQANYGYTF.

The chain's CDR3 is CASSPGTGGYNQPQHF. Here the CDR3 DNA reads TGTGCCAGCAGCCCGGGGACAGGGGGTTACAATCAGCCCCAGCATTTT. J is TRBJ1-5 and V is TRBV7-3, with 11 bases matching TRBD1. Trimming cost V 5 bases and J 3 bases; bases outside gene matches: 6. The CDR3 spans 16 residues. Germline lookup yields CDR1 SGHTA and CDR2 FQGTGA.

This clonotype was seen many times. CDR3 sequence reads: CASTSGNSPLHF. CDR3 DNA sequence: TGTGCCAGCACCTCAGGGAATTCACCCCTCCACTTT. J is TRBJ1-6 and V is TRBV28; TRBD1 is a possible D gene (5 bases). V lost 7 bases and J 7 bases, leaving 8 bases between the germline ends. The length of the CDR3 is 12 residues. CDR1 and CDR2 (germline): MDHEN, SYDVKM.